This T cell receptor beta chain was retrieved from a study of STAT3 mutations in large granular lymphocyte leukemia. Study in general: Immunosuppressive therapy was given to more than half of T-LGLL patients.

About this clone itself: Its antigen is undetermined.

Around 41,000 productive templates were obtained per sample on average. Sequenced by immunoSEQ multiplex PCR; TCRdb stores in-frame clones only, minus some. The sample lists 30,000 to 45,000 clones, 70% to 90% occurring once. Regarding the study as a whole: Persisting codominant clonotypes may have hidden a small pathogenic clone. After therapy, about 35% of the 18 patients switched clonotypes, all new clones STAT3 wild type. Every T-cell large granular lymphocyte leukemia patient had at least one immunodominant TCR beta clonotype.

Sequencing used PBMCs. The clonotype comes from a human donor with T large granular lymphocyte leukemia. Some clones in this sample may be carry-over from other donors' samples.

The CDR3 region is CASSSPLTNYGYTF. The CDR3, as DNA: TGTGCCAGCAGTTCCCCTCTTACTAACTATGGCTACACCTTC. The genes are TRBV6-5 and TRBJ1-2; D unresolved. This CDR3 contains 14 residues. Germline CDR1 reads MNHEY; CDR2 reads SVGAGI. V lost 4 bases and J lost 0, with 9 bases in between.